One and the same sample provided the 27 T cell receptor beta chains below, sequenced in a study of HIV-infected patients and healthy controls (dated by TCRdb to between 2014 and 2016). Whole blood was used without cell fractionation, so the repertoire reflected all unsorted peripheral T cells. Library preparation was by 5' RACE. The instrument was an Illumina MiSeq. Using SuperScript III with primers targeting the alpha and beta constant regions, 500 ng of RNA was reverse transcribed. Separate libraries for the alpha and beta chains were generated through chain-specific third strand synthesis that incorporated multiplexing indices. The raw public reads went through TCRdb reprocessing: fastp at Q25, MiXCR clone calling, in-frame beta chains kept. One record per CDR3 amino acid sequence lists the most common genes and DNA. Present in this sample are tens of thousands of distinct CDR3 sequences, about 8.5% of which were seen just once. In total, the top ten clones hold around 3.9% of the sample.

Sequenced sample: blood. The receptor set was obtained from an adult in good health.

The sample holds a few counts of this clonotype. CDR3 in amino acids: CASRTERSSYEQYF. The DNA of the CDR3 is TGTGCCAGCCGCACTGAACGGAGCTCCTACGAGCAGTACTTC. The chain combines TRBV2 with TRBJ2-7; no definite D call. The germline CDR1 and CDR2 sequences are SNHLY and FYNNEI. The V end was cut by 8 bases, the J end by 0 bases, with 14 bases between. The CDR3 is 14 residues long.

This clonotype came up many times. J is TRBJ1-5 and V is TRBV28, with TRBD1 matching over 12 bases. The CDR3 is 15 residues long. J was trimmed by 6 bases and V by 5 bases; bases with no gene match: 5. CDR1 is MDHEN, CDR2 SYDVKM, per germline. The CDR3 spells CASSPGTGGSQPQHF. The CDR3 DNA follows: TGTGCCAGCAGTCCCGGGACAGGGGGCTCTCAGCCCCAGCATTTT.

This clonotype was picked up a small number of times. This chain connects TRBV28 to TRBJ2-5; D is undetermined. Trimming shortened V by 5 bases and J by 3 bases, and 4 bases separated the two germline ends. This CDR3 has 11 amino acids. Per the germline V gene, CDR1 is MDHEN and CDR2 is SYDVKM. The CDR3 protein is CASSREETQYF. The CDR3, as DNA: TGTGCCAGCAGTCGAGAAGAGACCCAGTACTTC.

The V and J genes are TRBV5-4 and TRBJ2-7; possible D gene TRBD1, 6 bases. The CDR3 runs 16 residues. Germline loops: CDR1 SGHNT, CDR2 YYREEE (reference sequence). Trimming removed 4 bases at V and 3 bases at J, with 20 bases between. Here the CDR3 reads CASSPLGGQRDYEQYF. The DNA of the CDR3 is TGTGCCAGCAGCCCCCTTGGTGGACAGCGCGACTACGAGCAGTACTTC.

This clonotype appeared many times. The CDR3 is CASSITGGAGANVLTF. CDR3 DNA sequence: TGTGCCAGTAGTATCACTGGAGGCGCTGGGGCCAACGTCCTGACTTTC. The chain couples TRBV19 to TRBJ2-6, with D possibly matching TRBD2 (5 bases). The CDR3 length is 16 residues. The V end lost 3 bases, the J end lost 2 bases, and 11 bases lay between the germline ends. Germline CDR1 LNHDA, CDR2 SQIVND (reference sequence).

The chain has TRBV5-6 and TRBJ2-3, with D unclear. The length of the CDR3 is 14 residues. V lost 2 bases to trimming and J lost 4 bases, with 11 bases between them. Germline V gene lookup returns CDR1 SGHDT and CDR2 YYEEEE. DNA of the CDR3: TGTGCCAGCAGCTTTATAAAGAAAGCAGATACGCAGTATTTT. Protein product: CASSFIKKADTQYF.

Ten or more counts support this clonotype. The chain has TRBV12-5 and TRBJ2-1; D may be TRBD2 (5 bases). Between the trimmed V and J ends, which lost 6 bases and 5 bases, there was a span of 14 bases. Germline lookup yields CDR1 LGHNT and CDR2 FRNRAP. This CDR3 spans 14 amino acids. DNA for the CDR3: TGTGCTAGTGGGGTGGGAGTAACGCACAATGAGCAGTTCTTC. It yields the protein CASGVGVTHNEQFF.

This clonotype was detected many times. The rearrangement joins TRBV3-1 to TRBJ2-1; D ambiguous. The CDR3 spans 12 residues. The V gene's germline CDR1 is LGHDT and CDR2 YNNKEL (reference sequence). Trimming took off 4 bases at V and 8 bases at J, with 9 bases between the two ends. In DNA form, the CDR3 reads TGTGCCAGCAGCCTACGTTTGGATGAGCAGTTCTTC. It specifies CASSLRLDEQFF.

This clonotype appeared many times. J is TRBJ2-1 and V is TRBV7-2; 9 nucleotides line up with TRBD2. The ends lost 6 bases at V and 4 bases at J; junction bases unmatched: 7. CDR1 and CDR2 (germline): SGHTA, FQGNSA. The CDR3 runs to 15 residues. CDR3 amino acids: CASRRSGGIYNEQFF. CDR3 coding DNA: TGTGCCAGCAGGCGTAGCGGGGGAATTTACAATGAGCAGTTCTTC.

The sample holds many counts of this clonotype. The chain has TRBV2 and TRBJ1-1; 11 nucleotides align to TRBD1. From germline, CDR1 is SNHLY and CDR2 FYNNEI. The CDR3 covers 14 residues. The junction had 7 bases not matched to a gene; V was cut back by 7 bases and J by 6 bases. Written as DNA, the CDR3 is TGTGCCAGCACCTTAATGGGACAGGGGGCTGAAGCTTTCTTT. This encodes CASTLMGQGAEAFF.

The table lists this clonotype with a few counts. The chain joins TRBV11-2 to TRBJ2-5; D gene uncertain. The CDR3 length is 14 residues. V dropped 0 bases and J dropped 8 bases, with 13 bases sitting between them. Germline loops: CDR1 SGHAT, CDR2 FQNNGV. The CDR3: CASSLDVGLPTQYF. The CDR3 region has the DNA TGTGCCAGCAGCTTAGATGTTGGGTTACCAACCCAGTACTTC. Using reference TRBV11-2 and TRBJ2-5 for the parts outside the CDR3, the full variable domain is EAGVAQSPRYKIIEKRQSVAFWCNPISGHATLYWYQQILGQGPKLLIQFQNNGVVDDSQLPKDRFSAERLKGVDSTLKIQPAKLEDSAVYLCASSLDVGLPTQYFGPGTRLLVL.

This clonotype was detected ten times or more. The gene calls are TRBV5-6 and TRBJ1-5; unclear D gene. In germline, CDR1 is SGHDT, CDR2 YYEEEE. This CDR3 contains 15 residues. V shed 0 bases and J shed 0 bases, with 7 bases lying between them. The chain's CDR3 is CASSLAGYSNQPQHF. The CDR3 DNA is TGTGCCAGCAGCTTGGCGGGCTATAGCAATCAGCCCCAGCATTTT. Complete variable domain (other parts from reference TRBV5-6 and TRBJ1-5): DAGVTQSPTHLIKTRGQQVTLRCSPKSGHDTVSWYQQALGQGPQFIFQYYEEEERQRGNFPDRFSGHQFPNYSSELNVNALLLGDSALYLCASSLAGYSNQPQHFGDGTRLSIL.

V is TRBV4-3 and J is TRBJ2-1; D uncertain. Trimming left V 0 bases short and J 9 bases short, with 9 bases between. CDR1 and CDR2 (germline): LGHNA, YSLEER. This CDR3 is 13 amino acids long. CDR3 in DNA: TGCGCCAGCAGCCAAGATCAAGGCCGTGAGCAGTTCTTC. It yields the protein CASSQDQGREQFF.

This clonotype was observed at least ten times. The rearrangement uses TRBV11-2 and TRBJ2-3; TRBD2 is a possible D gene (7 bases). Per germline, CDR1 SGHAT and CDR2 FQNNGV. This CDR3 region has 14 residues. V shed 3 bases and J shed 6 bases, with 13 bases lying between them. CDR3 DNA: TGTGCCAGCAGCTTCCCGGGGGGCTTGGATACGCAGTATTTT. Protein: CASSFPGGLDTQYF.

V and J are TRBV7-8 and TRBJ2-7, with D tentatively TRBD2 (6 bases). Per germline, CDR1 SGHVS and CDR2 FQNEAQ. V dropped 3 bases and J dropped 6 bases, with 15 bases sitting between them. This CDR3 is built from 14 residues. The CDR3 nucleotides read TGTGCCAGCAGCTTGGGGACTCCACCGCTCGAGCAGTACTTC. This codes for CASSLGTPPLEQYF. Filled out from reference TRBV7-8 and TRBJ2-7, the complete variable domain reads GAGVSQSPRYKVAKRGQDVALRCDPISGHVSLFWYQQALGQGPEFLTYFQNEAQLDKSGLPSDRFFAERPEGSVSTLKIQRTQQEDSAVYLCASSLGTPPLEQYFGPGTRLTVT.

This clonotype was detected many times. The chain has TRBV10-3 and TRBJ1-4; possibly TRBD1 for D (5 bases). The length of the CDR3 is 12 residues. Germline CDR1 is ENHRY and CDR2 is SYGVKD. The V and J ends lost 10 bases and 7 bases respectively, with 13 bases between them. The CDR3 DNA follows: TGTGCCACCCGAGGGGAAACTGAAAAACTGTTTTTT. Amino acids: CATRGETEKLFF.

The table lists this clonotype with a few counts. The V and J genes are TRBV6-6 and TRBJ2-3, with D tentatively TRBD2 (5 bases). Deletions cut 4 bases from V and 6 bases from J, with 14 bases between. The CDR3 spans 14 residues. From germline, CDR1 is MNHNY and CDR2 SVGAGI (reference sequence). CDR3 protein: CASSFRTLYDTQYF. As DNA, the CDR3 is TGTGCCAGCAGTTTCAGGACTCTCTATGATACGCAGTATTTT.

By share of the sample, this clonotype is medium-sized (0.01 to 0.1%). This CDR3 reads CSVVTLAGLYGYTF. The CDR3 nucleotides are TGCAGCGTTGTCACTTTAGCAGGACTCTATGGCTACACCTTC. This chain uses TRBV29-1 with TRBJ1-2; D unclear. Trimming cost V 4 bases and J 4 bases, with 16 bases left between them. CDR1 is SQVTM and CDR2 is ANQGSEA in the germline V gene. There are 14 residues in the CDR3.

In this sample, this clonotype turned up many times. The chain joins TRBV7-2 to TRBJ1-1; unclear D gene. CDR3 length: 13 amino acids. Trimming took 2 bases from V and 1 from J, leaving 5 bases between them. From germline, CDR1 is SGHTA and CDR2 FQGNSA. CDR3 protein: CASSLQANTEAFF. The CDR3 nucleotides are TGTGCCAGCAGCTTACAGGCGAACACTGAAGCTTTCTTT.

This chain connects TRBV29-1 to TRBJ1-5; D possibly corresponds to TRBD1 (5 bases). With 4 bases removed from V and 0 bases from J, the gap between germline ends came to 10 bases. CDR1 is SQVTM, CDR2 ANQGSEA, per germline. The CDR3 has 14 residues. CDR3 bases: TGCAGCGTTGCGGGGACTGATAGCAATCAGCCCCAGCATTTT. Protein sequence: CSVAGTDSNQPQHF.

This clonotype was seen ten or more times. The rearrangement uses TRBV7-2 and TRBJ2-6; 9 bases line up with TRBD1. This CDR3 comprises 17 residues. CDR1 is SGHTA and CDR2 is FQGNSA in the germline V gene. With V trimmed by 4 bases and J by 4 bases, 8 bases remained unmatched. CDR3 bases: TGTGCCAGCAGCTGGGGACAGGGAGGTCCGGGGGCCAACGTCCTGACTTTC. This codes for CASSWGQGGPGANVLTF. The full variable domain, rest sourced from reference TRBV7-2 and TRBJ2-6, is GAGVSQSPSNKVTEKGKDVELRCDPISGHTALYWYRQSLGQGLEFLIYFQGNSAPDKSGLPSDRFSAERTGGSVSTLTIQRTQQEDSAVYLCASSWGQGGPGANVLTFGAGSRLTVL.

The chain links TRBV20-1 to TRBJ1-1; D may be TRBD1 (6 bases). Trimming took 3 bases from V and 0 from J, leaving 14 bases between them. The CDR3 spans 15 residues. Germline V CDR1 and CDR2: DFQATT, SNEGSKA (reference sequence). In DNA, the CDR3 is TGCAGTGCTAGCGGGGGGCGGGTGATGAACACTGAAGCTTTCTTT. It encodes CSASGGRVMNTEAFF.

The chain recombines TRBV19 with TRBJ1-2; 7 nucleotides align to TRBD1. Trimming cost V 0 bases and J 1 base; bases outside gene matches: 17. This CDR3 has 20 amino acids. Per germline, CDR1 LNHDA and CDR2 SQIVND (reference sequence). The CDR3 coding sequence is TGTGCCAGTAGTATAGATGGGAGACAGGGTCGCCGCTTCGTTAACTATGGCTACACCTTC. This encodes CASSIDGRQGRRFVNYGYTF.

The chain has TRBV11-3 and TRBJ2-3; TRBD2 matches 9 bases. CDR1 and CDR2 from the germline V gene are SGHNT and YENEEA. V was pared by 1 base and J by 4 bases, with 6 bases of the junction left unmatched. This CDR3 has 16 amino acids. The DNA of the CDR3 is TGTGCCAGCAGCTTAGTAGGCAGCGGGGGGCCAGATACGCAGTATTTT. It translates to CASSLVGSGGPDTQYF.

The CDR3 sequence: CASSLSPLQSLNYGYTF. The CDR3 DNA is TGTGCCAGCAGCCTTAGCCCCCTACAGAGTCTGAACTATGGCTACACCTTC. The chain recombines TRBV7-6 with TRBJ1-2; D unclear. CDR3 length equals 17 residues. V lost 5 bases and J 2 bases, leaving 21 bases between the germline ends. From germline, CDR1 is SGHVS and CDR2 FNYEAQ. The full variable domain, rest sourced from reference TRBV7-6 and TRBJ1-2, is GAGVSQSPRYKVTKRGQDVALRCDPISGHVSLYWYRQALGQGPEFLTYFNYEAQQDKSGLPNDRFSAERPEGSISTLTIQRTEQRDSAMYRCASSLSPLQSLNYGYTFGSGTRLTVV.

There are many counts of this clonotype. The chain carries TRBV6-2 or TRBV6-3 and TRBJ2-1, with 8 bases identical to TRBD1. The CDR3 covers 15 residues. The germline gives CDR1 MNHEY, CDR2 SVGEGT. Germline trimming cut 2 bases from V and 2 bases from J; bases unmatched to any gene: 2. The CDR3 nucleotides are TGTGCCAGCAGTTACAGGGACAGGACCTACAATGAGCAGTTCTTC. This encodes CASSYRDRTYNEQFF.

This clonotype came up many times. The rearrangement links TRBV5-1 to TRBJ2-5; TRBD1 or TRBD2 may be the D gene (5 bases each). The CDR3 extends over 14 amino acids. Trimming stripped 1 base from V and 5 bases from J, with 12 bases between. CDR1 is SGHRS and CDR2 is YFSETQ in the germline V gene. The CDR3 nucleotides read TGCGCCAGCAGCTTGATTTCGGGGCGTGAGACCCAGTACTTC. Protein product: CASSLISGRETQYF.